Presented here are 28 T cell receptor beta chains from one specimen sequenced in a study of T cell repertoires in cytomegalovirus infection. No antigens are known for them. TCRdb used MiXCR to reprocess the reads, holding one entry per CDR3 protein. The data contain around 430,000 distinct CDR3 sequences, roughly 43% of them singletons. This sample comprised cultured PBMCs, obtained from culture after CMV antigen stimulation. Receptors originate from a human donor in good health (CMV status not recorded). Some clones in this sample may be carry-over from other donors' samples.

This clonotype was observed a few times. The chain is built from TRBV7-2 and TRBJ2-2; perhaps TRBD1 as D (6 bases). Germline CDR1 and CDR2: SGHTA and FQGNSA. Between the trimmed V and J ends, which lost 9 bases and 1 base, there was a span of 18 bases. The CDR3 runs to 16 residues. DNA for the CDR3: TGTGCCAGTCCCCCCCGACAGGCCGTGAACACCGGGGAGCTGTTTTTT. Its translation is CASPPRQAVNTGELFF.

The CDR3 DNA sequence: TGTGCCAGCAGGGCATCAGGCCGTTTCAACTATGGCTACACCTTC. This sequence encodes CASRASGRFNYGYTF. This chain joins TRBV6-2 or TRBV6-3 and TRBJ1-2; D gene ambiguous. The CDR3 consists of 15 residues. Germline assignment: CDR1 MNHEY and CDR2 SVGEGT. Trimming cost V 6 bases and J 2 bases, with 16 bases left between them.

The gene calls are TRBV2 and TRBJ1-4; D unresolved. The CDR3 has 14 amino acids. V lost 2 bases, J lost 5 bases, and 9 bases lay in between. Germline V gene sequence: CDR1 SNHLY, CDR2 FYNNEI. The CDR3 nucleotides read TGTGCCAGCAGTGAACGAACAAGAAATGAAAAACTGTTTTTT. Its translation is CASSERTRNEKLFF. Full variable domain (rest looked up from reference TRBV2 and TRBJ1-4): EPEVTQTPSHQVTQMGQEVILRCVPISNHLYFYWYRQILGQKVEFLVSFYNNEISEKSEIFDDQFSVERPDGSNFTLKIRSTKLEDSAMYFCASSERTRNEKLFFGSGTQLSVL.

In its sample, this clonotype was seen once. The gene calls are TRBV6-8 and TRBJ2-4, with 8 bases that match TRBD2. Losses at the gene ends were 6 bases for V and 0 bases for J; bases not matched to a gene: 13. The CDR3 length is 18 residues. The germline V gene encodes CDR1 MNHGY and CDR2 SAAAGT. The CDR3 nucleotides read TGTGCCAGCAGCCTCAGGAGCGGGAGAACACTAGCCAAAAACATTCAGTACTTC. This codes for CASSLRSGRTLAKNIQYF.

The table lists this clonotype with a few counts. The genes are TRBV20-1 and TRBJ2-3, with 9 bases matching TRBD1. The CDR3 runs to 18 residues. With V trimmed by 1 base and J by 1 base, 12 bases remained unmatched. Germline V gene sequence: CDR1 DFQATT, CDR2 SNEGSKA (reference sequence). The CDR3 coding sequence is TGCAGTGCTAGAGGACTGACAGGGGGACGCCTCCGCACAGATACGCAGTATTTT. Encoded protein: CSARGLTGGRLRTDTQYF.

The chain has TRBV7-2 and TRBJ1-4; D ambiguous. The germline V gene encodes CDR1 SGHTA and CDR2 FQGNSA. This CDR3 has 15 residues. V lost 4 bases and J 0 bases, leaving 9 bases between the germline ends. CDR3 loop: CASSWRRTTNEKLFF. DNA of the CDR3: TGTGCCAGCAGCTGGAGGCGGACAACTAATGAAAAACTGTTTTTT.

This clonotype was recorded a few times. This rearrangement joins TRBV27 to TRBJ2-7, with a tentative D call TRBD2 (5 bases). Trimming left V 7 bases short and J 3 bases short, with 16 bases between. Germline V gene data show CDR1 as MNHEY and CDR2 as SMNVEV (reference sequence). This CDR3 has 14 amino acids. DNA of the CDR3: TGTGCCAGCACCCTCCGGAGCGGAAGCTACGAGCAGTACTTC. Translated, it gives CASTLRSGSYEQYF.

This clonotype was seen a few times. The chain has TRBV7-2 and TRBJ1-5; D possibly corresponds to TRBD1 (6 bases). The CDR3 sequence is 15 residues long. Per germline, CDR1 SGHTA and CDR2 FQGNSA. Trimming left V 1 base short and J 4 bases short, with 11 bases between. DNA of the CDR3: TGTGCCAGCAGCTTAGGAGGGGGGTTAAATCAGCCCCAGCATTTT. Its translation: CASSLGGGLNQPQHF.

This clonotype was counted a few times. This rearrangement joins TRBV7-2 to TRBJ1-1, with unresolved D. Looked up from germline, CDR1 is SGHTA and CDR2 is FQGNSA. Trimming took 4 bases from V and 1 from J, leaving 13 bases between them. The CDR3 is made up of 15 amino acids. CDR3 amino acids: CASSSGFSRNTEAFF. The CDR3, as DNA: TGTGCCAGCAGCTCCGGCTTCTCTAGGAACACTGAAGCTTTCTTT.

This clonotype was seen repeatedly, ten times or more. This chain connects TRBV7-2 to TRBJ1-2, with D tentatively TRBD1 (5 bases). Trimming removed 5 bases from V and 0 bases from J, with 13 bases in between. From germline, CDR1 is SGHTA and CDR2 FQGNSA. The CDR3 extends over 15 amino acids. The CDR3 region is CASSINRRTNYGYTF. The CDR3 nucleotides read TGTGCCAGCAGCATAAACAGGCGAACTAACTATGGCTACACCTTC.

The J gene is TRBJ1-1, the V gene TRBV11-2; no definite D call. This CDR3 is built from 16 residues. Germline-derived CDR1 and CDR2 are SGHAT and FQNNGV. Trimming cost V 3 bases and J 3 bases, with 17 bases left between them. DNA for the CDR3: TGTGCCAGCAGCTTGGGTTTGGGCCTACGGGACACTGAAGCTTTCTTT. This gives the protein CASSLGLGLRDTEAFF.

This chain joins TRBV5-1 and TRBJ2-1; either TRBD1 or TRBD2 may supply D (6 bases each). Germline-derived CDR1 and CDR2 are SGHRS and YFSETQ. The CDR3 length is 17 residues. V lost 0 bases and J 4 bases, leaving 17 bases between the germline ends. CDR3 residues: CASSLVGRGVSYNEQFF. CDR3 coding DNA: TGCGCCAGCAGCTTGGTGGGAAGGGGGGTATCATACAATGAGCAGTTCTTC.

The chain employs TRBV11-2 and TRBJ2-1; D gene ambiguous. This CDR3 is 12 amino acids long. The V end was cut by 3 bases, the J end by 10 bases, with 10 bases between. In germline, CDR1 is SGHAT, CDR2 FQNNGV. The CDR3 is CASSFGLKEQFF. The CDR3 DNA reads TGTGCCAGCAGCTTCGGGTTGAAAGAGCAGTTCTTC.

The chain employs TRBV6-5 and TRBJ1-4, with D perhaps matching TRBD1 (5 bases). Trimming shortened V by 2 bases and J by 2 bases, and 12 bases separated the two germline ends. Germline V gene data show CDR1 as MNHEY and CDR2 as SVGAGI. CDR3 size: 16 residues. The CDR3 loop is CASSYRGAGTNEKLFF. The CDR3 nucleotides read TGTGCCAGCAGTTACAGGGGAGCAGGCACTAATGAAAAACTGTTTTTT.

This clonotype was detected only a few times. The chain carries TRBV4-1 and TRBJ1-4, with D hard to call. Germline lookup yields CDR1 MGHRA and CDR2 YSYEKL. The length of the CDR3 is 15 residues. Trimming pared 4 bases from V and 7 bases from J, leaving 16 bases between. Written as DNA, the CDR3 is TGCGCCAGCAGCCCTTGGACCCCGACGAGTGAAAAACTGTTTTTT. Translation: CASSPWTPTSEKLFF.

This clonotype came up a few times. The chain uses TRBV7-2 and TRBJ2-1, with TRBD2 matching over 7 bases. This CDR3 contains 14 residues. With V trimmed by 1 base and J by 7 bases, 4 bases remained unmatched. Germline loops: CDR1 SGHTA, CDR2 FQGNSA. This CDR3 reads CASSLGSRGNEQFF. The CDR3 DNA sequence: TGTGCCAGCAGCTTAGGCTCGCGGGGGAATGAGCAGTTCTTC.

This clonotype was observed a few times. This chain uses TRBV6-6 with TRBJ2-5; D might be TRBD2 (6 bases). The CDR3 covers 11 residues. Trimming took off 6 bases at V and 5 bases at J, with 7 bases between the two ends. Germline CDR1 reads MNHNY; CDR2 reads SVGAGI (reference sequence). CDR3: CASREGETQYF. Here the CDR3 DNA reads TGTGCCAGCAGGGAGGGGGAGACCCAGTACTTC.

This clonotype turned up a few times. The chain couples TRBV12-5 to TRBJ2-2, with D perhaps matching TRBD2 (6 bases). Between the trimmed V and J ends, which lost 1 base and 4 bases, there was a span of 13 bases. CDR3 length: 16 amino acids. The germline CDR1 and CDR2 sequences are LGHNT and FRNRAP. CDR3 sequence reads: CASGLGAGPPTGELFF. CDR3 bases: TGTGCTAGTGGTTTGGGTGCGGGACCCCCCACCGGGGAGCTGTTTTTT.

The CDR3: CASSSAINGYTF. CDR3 DNA: TGTGCCAGCAGTTCGGCGATCAATGGCTACACCTTC. The chain combines TRBV12-3 or TRBV12-4 with TRBJ1-2; D call uncertain. This CDR3 comprises 12 residues. V lost 4 bases and J lost 6, with 9 bases in between.

The chain is built from TRBV28 and TRBJ2-5; tentative D call: TRBD2 (6 bases). The V gene's germline CDR1 is MDHEN and CDR2 SYDVKM. This CDR3 contains 13 residues. Trimming shortened V by 7 bases and J by 4 bases, and 13 bases separated the two germline ends. The CDR3 sequence: CASNTQAGETQYF. The CDR3 DNA reads as TGTGCCAGCAATACCCAAGCGGGAGAGACCCAGTACTTC.

This clonotype occurred once. The V call is TRBV15, the J call TRBJ2-1, with 9 bases fitting TRBD2. The CDR3 contains 15 residues. Germline-derived CDR1 and CDR2 are LNHNV and YYDKDF (reference sequence). V was pared by 5 bases and J by 2 bases, with 4 bases of the junction left unmatched. CDR3: CATSSSGATYNEQFF. The CDR3 nucleotides read TGTGCCACCAGCTCTAGCGGGGCGACCTACAATGAGCAGTTCTTC.

The V gene is TRBV2, the J gene TRBJ2-1, with TRBD2 as a possible D gene (5 bases). The length of the CDR3 is 12 residues. V lost 7 bases and J 7 bases, leaving 11 bases between the germline ends. Germline CDR1 and CDR2: SNHLY and FYNNEI. The CDR3 loop reads CASKERGNEQFF. As DNA, the CDR3 is TGTGCCAGCAAAGAGAGAGGGAATGAGCAGTTCTTC.

This chain connects TRBV7-8 to TRBJ2-1; TRBD1 might be the D (6 bases). Trimming took off 4 bases at V and 6 bases at J, with 13 bases between the two ends. Germline values: CDR1 SGHVS, CDR2 FQNEAQ. This CDR3 is built from 14 residues. CDR3 DNA: TGTGCCAGCAGCTCCAGACAGGATTTCAATGAGCAGTTCTTC. Translating gives CASSSRQDFNEQFF.

The chain joins TRBV12-3 or TRBV12-4 to TRBJ2-7; D call uncertain. The CDR3 contains 12 residues. V lost 6 bases to trimming and J lost 6 bases, with 12 bases between them. For the CDR3, the DNA is TGTGCCAGCAGGCCGAGTACGTGCGAGCAGTACTTC. Its translation is CASRPSTCEQYF.

This sequence joins TRBV5-5 and TRBJ2-5, with D unresolved. The V gene's germline CDR1 is SGHKS and CDR2 YYEKEE (reference sequence). V lost 0 bases and J lost 5, with 17 bases in between. The CDR3 totals 16 residues. Here the CDR3 reads CASSLGPNIHGETQYF. The DNA for the CDR3 is TGTGCCAGCAGCTTGGGGCCTAACATACACGGGGAGACCCAGTACTTC. Full variable domain (missing parts from reference TRBV5-5 and TRBJ2-5): DAGVTQSPTHLIKTRGQQVTLRCSPISGHKSVSWYQQVLGQGPQFIFQYYEKEERGRGNFPDRFSARQFPNYSSELNVNALLLGDSALYLCASSLGPNIHGETQYFGPGTRLLVL.

This chain connects TRBV18 to TRBJ1-1; D remains unclear. Trimming took 2 bases from V and 3 from J, leaving 4 bases between them. Germline CDR1 reads KGHSH; CDR2 reads LQKENI. This CDR3 has 12 amino acids. Here the CDR3 reads CASSPRDTEAFF. The CDR3 DNA reads TGTGCCAGCTCACCAAGGGACACTGAAGCTTTCTTT.

J is TRBJ1-6 and V is TRBV4-3, with unresolved D. V was shortened by 3 bases and J by 5 bases, with 11 bases between the two germline ends. The germline CDR1 and CDR2 sequences are LGHNA and YSLEER. This CDR3 has 15 residues. CDR3 coding DNA: TGCGCCAGCAGCCAGGAGGGAGGAGATAATTCACCCCTCCACTTT. Residues: CASSQEGGDNSPLHF.

This chain connects TRBV6-1 to TRBJ2-3, with 10 nucleotides matching TRBD2. V shed 8 bases and J 5 bases; nucleotides not matched to a gene: 19. This CDR3 is 18 amino acids long. Per germline, CDR1 MNHNS and CDR2 SASEGT. Here the CDR3 DNA reads TGTGCCAGCGCCTACTCGGGGGGGAGCGGGAGGGCCAAAGATACGCAGTATTTT. This codes for CASAYSGGSGRAKDTQYF.